This entry is about one TCR beta chain. The antigen is unknown. Trimming removed 0 bases from V and 2 bases from J, with 2 bases in between. The CDR3 totals 14 residues. Per germline, CDR1 MNHEY and CDR2 SVGAGI. Clones were sequenced by immunoSEQ multiplex PCR, and TCRdb holds only the in-frame ones, with some missing. The sample consists of about 31,000 clones, 80% of them appearing once. This sample is drawn from a study of vaccination effects on CD4 cells after COVID-19. Looking at the study overall: The median interval between the second dose and post-vaccine sampling was 72 days.

Viral peptide pools were used in the ViraFEST assay to expand antigen-specific CD4+ T cells, and sequencing came afterward. Upon completion of 10 to 11 days in culture, CD4+ T cells were isolated. Participants were vaccinated with two doses of either the BNT162b2 or mRNA-1273 vaccine. Absence of prior SARS-CoV-2 infection characterized the vaccine recipients, who showed negative nucleocapsid antibodies. On both days 3 and 7, half of the culture medium was replaced with IL-2 medium. The source is a human donor who received a COVID-19 vaccine. Some clones in this sample may be carry-over from other donors' samples. This sequence joins TRBV6-5 and TRBJ2-6; D not resolved. Sample: CD4+ T cells from PBMCs cultured with SARS-CoV-2 spike peptides, taken after COVID-19 vaccination. DNA for the CDR3: TGTGCCAGCAGTTACTCGACTGGGGCCAACGTCCTGACTTTC. Translating it yields CASSYSTGANVLTF.